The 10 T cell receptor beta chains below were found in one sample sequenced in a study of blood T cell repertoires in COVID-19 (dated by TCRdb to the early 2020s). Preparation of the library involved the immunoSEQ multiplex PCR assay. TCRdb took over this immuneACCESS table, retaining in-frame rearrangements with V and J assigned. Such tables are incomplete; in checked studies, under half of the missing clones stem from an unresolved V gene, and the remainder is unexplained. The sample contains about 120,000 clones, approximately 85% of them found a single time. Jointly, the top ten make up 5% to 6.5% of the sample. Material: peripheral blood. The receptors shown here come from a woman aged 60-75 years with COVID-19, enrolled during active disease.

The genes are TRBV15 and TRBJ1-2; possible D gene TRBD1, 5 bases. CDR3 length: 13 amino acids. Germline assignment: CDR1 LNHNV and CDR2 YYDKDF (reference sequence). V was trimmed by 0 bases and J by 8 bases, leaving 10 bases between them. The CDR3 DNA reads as TGTGCCACCAGCAGAGACAGGGATAGGGGCTACACCTTC. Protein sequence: CATSRDRDRGYTF. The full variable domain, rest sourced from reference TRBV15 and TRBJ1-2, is DAMVIQNPRYQVTQFGKPVTLSCSQTLNHNVMYWYQQKSSQAPKLLFHYYDKDFNNEADTPDNFQSRRPNTSFCFLDIRSPGLGDTAMYLCATSRDRDRGYTFGSGTRLTVV.

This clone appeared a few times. CDR3 sequence (DNA): TGTGCCAGCAGCTTAGGCAGATACTATAATTCACCCCTCCACTTT. Its translation: CASSLGRYYNSPLHF. The chain has TRBV7-8 and TRBJ1-6; D unresolved. Trimming pared 1 base from V and 3 bases from J, leaving 7 bases between. This CDR3 spans 15 amino acids. Germline assignment: CDR1 SGHVS and CDR2 FQNEAQ.

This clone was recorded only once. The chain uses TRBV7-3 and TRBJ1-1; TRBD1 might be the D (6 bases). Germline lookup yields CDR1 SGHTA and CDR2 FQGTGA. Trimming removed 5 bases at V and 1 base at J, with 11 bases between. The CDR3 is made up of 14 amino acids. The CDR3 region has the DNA TGTGCCAGCAGCCCGGGACACCAGAACACTGAAGCTTTCTTT. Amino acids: CASSPGHQNTEAFF.

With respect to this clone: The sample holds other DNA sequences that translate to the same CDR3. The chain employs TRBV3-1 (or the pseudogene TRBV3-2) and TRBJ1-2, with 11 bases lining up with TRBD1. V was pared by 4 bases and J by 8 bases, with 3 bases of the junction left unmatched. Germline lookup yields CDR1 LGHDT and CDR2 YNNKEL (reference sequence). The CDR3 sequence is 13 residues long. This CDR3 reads CASSPDRGLGYTF. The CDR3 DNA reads TGTGCCAGCAGCCCGGACAGGGGGCTGGGCTACACCTTC.

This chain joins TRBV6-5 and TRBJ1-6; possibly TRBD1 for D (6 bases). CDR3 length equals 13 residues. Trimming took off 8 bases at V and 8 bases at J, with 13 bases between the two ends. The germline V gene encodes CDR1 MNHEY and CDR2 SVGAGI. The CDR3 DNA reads TGTGCCAGCTCTTGGGGGCTAGATTCACCCCTCCACTTT. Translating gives CASSWGLDSPLHF.

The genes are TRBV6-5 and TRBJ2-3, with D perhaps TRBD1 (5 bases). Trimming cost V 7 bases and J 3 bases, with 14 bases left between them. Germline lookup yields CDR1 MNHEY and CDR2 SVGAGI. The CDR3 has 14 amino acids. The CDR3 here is CASTEAGFTDTQYF. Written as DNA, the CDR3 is TGTGCCAGCACCGAGGCAGGGTTTACAGATACGCAGTATTTT.

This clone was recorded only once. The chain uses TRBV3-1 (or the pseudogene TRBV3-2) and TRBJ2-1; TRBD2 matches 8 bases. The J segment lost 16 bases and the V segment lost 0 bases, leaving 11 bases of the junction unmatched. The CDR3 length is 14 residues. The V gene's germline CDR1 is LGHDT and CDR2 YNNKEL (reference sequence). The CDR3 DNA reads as TGTGCCAGCAGCCAAGAATGGACGGGGGGGCCTCCTTTCTTC. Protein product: CASSQEWTGGPPFF.

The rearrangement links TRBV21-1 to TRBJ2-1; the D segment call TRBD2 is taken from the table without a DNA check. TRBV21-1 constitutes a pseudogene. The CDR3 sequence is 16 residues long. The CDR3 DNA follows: TGTGCCAGCAGCAAAGAGACACTAGCGGGGGGAAATGAGCAGTTCTTC. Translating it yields CASSKETLAGGNEQFF.

CDR3 sequence (DNA): TGTGCCTGGAAAAAGCGGGGGGGACCCTACGAGCAGTACTTC. Amino acids: CAWKKRGGPYEQYF. The chain employs TRBV30 and TRBJ2-7; 10 nucleotides match TRBD2. The V gene end was trimmed by 4 bases and the J gene end by 2 bases; junction bases not matched to a gene: 5. Germline values: CDR1 GTSNPN, CDR2 SVGIG (reference sequence). The CDR3 contains 14 residues.

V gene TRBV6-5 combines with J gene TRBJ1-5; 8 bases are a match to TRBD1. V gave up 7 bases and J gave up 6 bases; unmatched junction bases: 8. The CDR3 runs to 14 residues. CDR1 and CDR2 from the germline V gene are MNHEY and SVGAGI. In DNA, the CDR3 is TGTGCCAGCACTACGGACAGGGAGAGTCAGCCCCAGCATTTT. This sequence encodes CASTTDRESQPQHF.